These 7 T cell receptor beta chains share one sample of origin, sequenced in a study of CXCR3-negative and CXCR3-positive naive CD8 T cells (dated by TCRdb to the late 2010s). The antigens of these receptors remain unknown. The sequencer listed for this sample is NextSeq 550. The Human TCR Profiling Kit (MiLaboratory) was used to make UMI-labeled 5' RACE TRB cDNA libraries. The reads went through TCRdb reprocessing, and each CDR3 protein sequence gets one entry with no DNA. The sample table includes about 89,000 distinct CDR3 sequences. Together, the top ten hold about 1% of the sample. Study-wide conclusions, independent of this receptor: TRB CDR3s from CXCR3-positive naive cells showed higher hydrophobicity (lower Kidera factor 4), lower energy, and higher strength and volume indices than CXCR3-negative naive cells.

The specimen sequenced was naive CXCR3+ CD8+ T cells from blood. The sample's cell subset or site label, decoded: CD45RO-CCR7+CD27+CD95- naive CD8+ T cells expressing CXCR3 (TNR3+). The receptor source for this set is a human donor in good health. Some clones in this sample may be carry-over from other donors' samples.

V is TRBV7-8 and J is TRBJ2-5. Germline V CDR1 and CDR2: SGHVS, FQNEAQ. The CDR3 is 11 residues long. The CDR3 loop reads CASSPQETQYF.

This chain links TRBV19 with TRBJ2-1; TCRdb calls TRBD1, which cannot be checked without DNA. The length of the CDR3 is 13 residues. In germline, CDR1 is LNHDA, CDR2 SQIVND (reference sequence). This CDR3 is CASNQGSYNEQFF.

V gene TRBV29-1 combines with J gene TRBJ2-3. This CDR3 contains 14 residues. Germline CDR1 SQVTM, CDR2 ANQGSEA. CDR3 residues: CSVELYPMTNTQYF.

The rearrangement links TRBV5-6 to TRBJ2-7; TCRdb reports TRBD2, a call that lacks DNA to check it against. Germline lookup yields CDR1 SGHDT and CDR2 YYEEEE. This CDR3 region has 13 residues. The CDR3 reads CASMAGGPNEQYF.

The V and J genes are TRBV3-1 and TRBJ2-1. CDR1 LGHDT and CDR2 YNNKEL come from the germline V gene (reference sequence). This CDR3 has 13 amino acids. The CDR3 loop is CASSQAYNNEQFF.

The chain carries TRBV7-9 and TRBJ2-3; TCRdb designates TRBD2, a call that cannot be tested without DNA. CDR1 SEHNR and CDR2 FQNEAQ come from the germline V gene (reference sequence). CDR3 length: 16 residues. The CDR3: CASSLGPSGGRDTQYF.

This CDR3 is CASGGTGDEKLFF. The genes are TRBV3-1 and TRBJ1-4; TCRdb's assignment of TRBD1 cannot be checked, as there is no DNA. This CDR3 is built from 13 residues. Germline assignment: CDR1 LGHDT and CDR2 YNNKEL (reference sequence).